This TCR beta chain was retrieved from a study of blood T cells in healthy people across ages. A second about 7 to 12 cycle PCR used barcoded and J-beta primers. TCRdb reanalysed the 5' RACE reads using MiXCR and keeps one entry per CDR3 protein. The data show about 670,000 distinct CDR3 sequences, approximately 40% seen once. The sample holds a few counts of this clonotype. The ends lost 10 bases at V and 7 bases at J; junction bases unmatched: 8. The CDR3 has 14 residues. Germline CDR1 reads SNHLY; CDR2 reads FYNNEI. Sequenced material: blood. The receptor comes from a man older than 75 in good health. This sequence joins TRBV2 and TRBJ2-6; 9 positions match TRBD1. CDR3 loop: CAKRDREFANVLTF. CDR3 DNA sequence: TGTGCCAAACGGGACAGGGAGTTTGCCAACGTCCTGACTTTC.